This entry is about one TCR beta chain. The antigen is not known. Amplification used 60 Vbeta primers and 13 Jbeta primers. Profiled with immunoSEQ multiplex PCR; TCRdb holds only in-frame clones, not every one. The data show around 180,000 clones, 71% seen once. This entry is derived from a study of cytomegalovirus exposure and HLA in healthy donors. Whole-study results and caveats: High sensitivity and specificity were reportedly achieved when the classifier diagnosed cytomegalovirus status. DRB1 had the most TCR associations and HLA-C the fewest, a later analysis found, with rates varying by HLA locus. Reported findings show TCR beta sequences accurately forecast HLA-A and HLA-B alleles in most subjects.

This clonotype was sampled from a girl aged 5-17 years in good health and CMV-seronegative. The sample was PBMCs.

CDR3 amino acids: CASSAGDLSYEQYF. CDR3 DNA: TGTGCCAGCAGCGCGGGGGACTTATCCTACGAGCAGTACTTC. The chain has TRBV9 and TRBJ2-7, with TRBD2 as a possible D gene (6 bases). The V end lost 3 bases, the J end lost 1 base, and 11 bases lay between the germline ends. The CDR3 runs to 14 residues. Looked up from germline, CDR1 is SGDLS and CDR2 is YYNGEE.